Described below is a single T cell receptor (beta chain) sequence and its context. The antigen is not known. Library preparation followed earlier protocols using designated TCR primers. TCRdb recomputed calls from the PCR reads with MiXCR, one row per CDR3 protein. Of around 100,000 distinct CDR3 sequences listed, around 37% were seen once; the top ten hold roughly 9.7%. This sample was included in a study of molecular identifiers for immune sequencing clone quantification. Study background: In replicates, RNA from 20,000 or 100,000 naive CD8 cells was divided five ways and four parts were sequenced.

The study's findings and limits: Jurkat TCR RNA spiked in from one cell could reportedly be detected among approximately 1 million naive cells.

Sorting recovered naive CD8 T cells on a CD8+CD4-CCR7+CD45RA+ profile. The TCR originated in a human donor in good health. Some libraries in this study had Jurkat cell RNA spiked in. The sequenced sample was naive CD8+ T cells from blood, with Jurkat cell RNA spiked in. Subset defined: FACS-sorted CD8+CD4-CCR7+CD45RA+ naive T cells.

This CDR3 is CAIRDWFTEQYF. For the CDR3, the DNA is TGTGCCATCAGGGACTGGTTCACCGAGCAGTACTTC. The chain links TRBV10-3 to TRBJ2-7; perhaps TRBD2 as D (5 bases). CDR3 length equals 12 residues. Germline V lookup: CDR1 ENHRY, CDR2 SYGVKD. The V gene lost 6 bases and the J gene lost 6 bases, with 12 bases spanning the gap.